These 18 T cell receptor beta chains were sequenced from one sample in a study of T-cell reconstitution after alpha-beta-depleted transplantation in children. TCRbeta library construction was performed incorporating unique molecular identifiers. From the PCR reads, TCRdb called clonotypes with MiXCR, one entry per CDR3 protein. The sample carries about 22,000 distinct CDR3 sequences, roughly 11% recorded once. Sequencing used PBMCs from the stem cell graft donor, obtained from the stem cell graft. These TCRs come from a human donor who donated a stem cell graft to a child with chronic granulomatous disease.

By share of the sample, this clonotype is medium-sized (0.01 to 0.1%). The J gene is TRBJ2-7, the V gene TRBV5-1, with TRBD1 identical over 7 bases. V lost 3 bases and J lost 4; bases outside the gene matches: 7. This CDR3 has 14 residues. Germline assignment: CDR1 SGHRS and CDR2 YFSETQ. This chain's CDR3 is CASSSDRISYEQYF. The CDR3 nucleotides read TGCGCCAGCAGCTCGGACAGGATAAGTTACGAGCAGTACTTC.

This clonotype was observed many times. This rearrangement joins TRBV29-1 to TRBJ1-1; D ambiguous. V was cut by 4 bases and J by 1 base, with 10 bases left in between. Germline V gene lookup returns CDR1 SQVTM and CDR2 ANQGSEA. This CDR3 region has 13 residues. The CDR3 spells CSVGRQPNTEAFF. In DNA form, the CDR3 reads TGCAGCGTTGGTAGGCAGCCGAACACTGAAGCTTTCTTT.

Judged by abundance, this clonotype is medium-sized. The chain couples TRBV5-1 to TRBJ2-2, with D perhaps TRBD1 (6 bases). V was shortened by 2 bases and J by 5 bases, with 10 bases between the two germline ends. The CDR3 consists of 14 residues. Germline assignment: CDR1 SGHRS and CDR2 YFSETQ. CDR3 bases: TGCGCCAGCAGCTTCACAGGGCGGACCGGGGAGCTGTTTTTT. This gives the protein CASSFTGRTGELFF.

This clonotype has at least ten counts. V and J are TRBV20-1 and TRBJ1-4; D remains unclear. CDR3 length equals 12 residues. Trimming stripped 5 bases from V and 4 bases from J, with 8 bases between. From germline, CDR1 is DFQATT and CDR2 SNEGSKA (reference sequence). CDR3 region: CSAPDFNEKLFF. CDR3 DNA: TGCAGTGCTCCAGATTTTAATGAAAAACTGTTTTTT.

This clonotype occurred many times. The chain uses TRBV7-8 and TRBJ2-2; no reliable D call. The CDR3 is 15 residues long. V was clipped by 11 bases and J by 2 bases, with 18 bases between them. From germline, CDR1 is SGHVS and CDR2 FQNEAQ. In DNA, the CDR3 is TGTGCCCCCAAGAAACTACCGCATAACACCGGGGAGCTGTTTTTT. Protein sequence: CAPKKLPHNTGELFF.

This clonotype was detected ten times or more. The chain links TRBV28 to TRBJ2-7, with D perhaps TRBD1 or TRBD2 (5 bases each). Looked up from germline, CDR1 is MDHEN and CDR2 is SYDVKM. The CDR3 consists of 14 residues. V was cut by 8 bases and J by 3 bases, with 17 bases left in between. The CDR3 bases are TGTGCCAGCTCTGCCGGGACGGGCCTCTACGAGCAGTACTTC. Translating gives CASSAGTGLYEQYF. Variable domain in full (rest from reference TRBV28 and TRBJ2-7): DVKVTQSSRYLVKRTGEKVFLECVQDMDHENMFWYRQDPGLGLRLIYFSYDVKMKEKGDIPEGYSVSREKKERFSLILESASTNQTSMYLCASSAGTGLYEQYFGPGTRLTVT.

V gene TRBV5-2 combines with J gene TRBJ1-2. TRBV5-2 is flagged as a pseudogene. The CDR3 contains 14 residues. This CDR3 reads CAMGRGGGNYGYTF. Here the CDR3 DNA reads TGTGCCATGGGCCGCGGAGGAGGTAACTATGGCTACACCTTC.

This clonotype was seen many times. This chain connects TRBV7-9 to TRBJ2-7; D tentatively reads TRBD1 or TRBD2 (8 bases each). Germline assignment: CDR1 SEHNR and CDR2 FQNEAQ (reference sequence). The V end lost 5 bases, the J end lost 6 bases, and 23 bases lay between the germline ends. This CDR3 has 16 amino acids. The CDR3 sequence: CASSRSGGTGLVEQYF. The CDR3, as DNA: TGTGCCAGCAGCCGGTCGGGGGGGACAGGACTTGTCGAGCAGTACTTC.

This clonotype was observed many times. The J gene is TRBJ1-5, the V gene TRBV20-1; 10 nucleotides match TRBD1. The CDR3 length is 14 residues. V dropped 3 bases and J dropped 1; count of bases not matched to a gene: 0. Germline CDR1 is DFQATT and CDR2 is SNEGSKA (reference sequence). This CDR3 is CSARTGGSNQPQHF. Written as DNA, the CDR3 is TGCAGTGCTAGGACAGGGGGCAGCAATCAGCCCCAGCATTTT.

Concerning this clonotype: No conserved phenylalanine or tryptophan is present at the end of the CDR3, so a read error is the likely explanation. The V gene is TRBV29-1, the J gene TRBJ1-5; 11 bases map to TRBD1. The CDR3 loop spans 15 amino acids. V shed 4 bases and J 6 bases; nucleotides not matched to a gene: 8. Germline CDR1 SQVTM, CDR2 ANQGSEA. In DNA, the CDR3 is TGCAGCGTTGCGGGCGAGGGACAGGGGGGTCAGCCCCAGCATTTG. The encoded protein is CSVAGEGQGGQPQHL.

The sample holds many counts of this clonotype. The CDR3 sequence: CASSLWSASAADTQYF. CDR3 sequence (DNA): TGCGCCAGCAGCTTGTGGTCGGCTTCGGCGGCAGATACGCAGTATTTT. The chain joins TRBV5-1 to TRBJ2-3; no reliable D call. In germline, CDR1 is SGHRS, CDR2 YFSETQ. Trimming took 1 base from V and 4 from J, leaving 16 bases between them. The CDR3 runs to 16 residues.

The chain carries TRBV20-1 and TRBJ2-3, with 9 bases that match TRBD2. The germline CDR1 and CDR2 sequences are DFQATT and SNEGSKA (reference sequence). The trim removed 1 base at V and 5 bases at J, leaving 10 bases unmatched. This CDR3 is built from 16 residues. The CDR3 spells CSARAVKRGELDTQYF. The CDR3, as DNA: TGCAGTGCTAGAGCGGTCAAGCGGGGGGAACTAGATACGCAGTATTTT.

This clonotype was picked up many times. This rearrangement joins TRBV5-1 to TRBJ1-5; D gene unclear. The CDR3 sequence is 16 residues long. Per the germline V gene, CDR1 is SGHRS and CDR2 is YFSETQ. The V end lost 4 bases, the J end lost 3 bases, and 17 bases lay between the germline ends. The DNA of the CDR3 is TGCGCCAGCAGCCACAACAAGGAGGGTTCCAATCAGCCCCAGCATTTT. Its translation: CASSHNKEGSNQPQHF.

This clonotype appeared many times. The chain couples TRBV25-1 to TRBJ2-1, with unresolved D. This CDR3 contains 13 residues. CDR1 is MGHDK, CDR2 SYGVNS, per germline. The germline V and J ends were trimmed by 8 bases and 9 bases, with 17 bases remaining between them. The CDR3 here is CASQTDPTSEQFF. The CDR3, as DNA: TGTGCCAGCCAAACCGACCCAACATCTGAGCAGTTCTTC. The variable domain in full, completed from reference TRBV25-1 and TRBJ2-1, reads EADIYQTPRYLVIGTGKKITLECSQTMGHDKMYWYQQDPGMELHLIHYSYGVNSTEKGDLSSESTVSRIRTEHFPLTLESARPSHTSQYLCASQTDPTSEQFFGPGTRLTVL.

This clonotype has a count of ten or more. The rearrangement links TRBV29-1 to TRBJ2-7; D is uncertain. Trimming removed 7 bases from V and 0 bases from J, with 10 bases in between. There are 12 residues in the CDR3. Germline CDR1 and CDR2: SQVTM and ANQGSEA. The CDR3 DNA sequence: TGCAGCGCGGAAGGCAACTCCTACGAGCAGTACTTC. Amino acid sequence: CSAEGNSYEQYF.

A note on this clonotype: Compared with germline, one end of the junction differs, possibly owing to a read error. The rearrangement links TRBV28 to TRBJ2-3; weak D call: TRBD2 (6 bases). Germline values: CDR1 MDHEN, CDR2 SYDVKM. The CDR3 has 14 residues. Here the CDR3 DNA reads TGTGCCAGCAGTTTACCGGGAGCGTCAGATACGCAGTATTTC. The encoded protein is CASSLPGASDTQYF.

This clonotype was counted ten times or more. The CDR3 nucleotides read TGTGCCAGCAGTTTTCCCCGGGACATAGCCTACAATGAGCAGTTCTTC. This sequence encodes CASSFPRDIAYNEQFF. V usage is TRBV12-3 or TRBV12-4 and J usage is TRBJ2-1; D may be TRBD1 (6 bases). CDR3 length: 16 amino acids. The V end was cut by 3 bases, the J end by 2 bases, with 14 bases between.

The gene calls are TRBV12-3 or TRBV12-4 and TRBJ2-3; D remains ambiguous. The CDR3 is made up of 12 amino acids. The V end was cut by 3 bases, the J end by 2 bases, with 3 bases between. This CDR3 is CASSFFTDTQYF. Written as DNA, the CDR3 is TGTGCCAGCAGTTTCTTCACAGATACGCAGTATTTT.